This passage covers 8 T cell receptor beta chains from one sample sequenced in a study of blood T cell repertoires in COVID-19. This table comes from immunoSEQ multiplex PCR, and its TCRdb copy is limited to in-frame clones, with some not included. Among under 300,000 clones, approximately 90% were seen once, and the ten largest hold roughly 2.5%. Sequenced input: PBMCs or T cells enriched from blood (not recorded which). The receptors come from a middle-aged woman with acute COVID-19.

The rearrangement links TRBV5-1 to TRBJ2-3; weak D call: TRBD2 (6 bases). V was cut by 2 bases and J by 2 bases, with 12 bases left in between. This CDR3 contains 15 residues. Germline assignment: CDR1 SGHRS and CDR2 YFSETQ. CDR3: CASSFMASATDTQYF. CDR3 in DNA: TGCGCCAGCAGCTTCATGGCTAGCGCCACAGATACGCAGTATTTT. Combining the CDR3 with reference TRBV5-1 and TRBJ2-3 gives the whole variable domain KAGVTQTPRYLIKTRGQQVTLSCSPISGHRSVSWYQQTPGQGLQFLFEYFSETQRNKGNFPGRFSGRQFSNSRSEMNVSTLELGDSALYLCASSFMASATDTQYFGPGTRLTVL.

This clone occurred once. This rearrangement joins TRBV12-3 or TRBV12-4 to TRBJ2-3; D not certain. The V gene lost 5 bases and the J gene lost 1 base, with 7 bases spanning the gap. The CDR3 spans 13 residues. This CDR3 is CASSPAGTDTQYF. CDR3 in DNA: TGTGCCAGCAGTCCGGCGGGCACAGATACGCAGTATTTT.

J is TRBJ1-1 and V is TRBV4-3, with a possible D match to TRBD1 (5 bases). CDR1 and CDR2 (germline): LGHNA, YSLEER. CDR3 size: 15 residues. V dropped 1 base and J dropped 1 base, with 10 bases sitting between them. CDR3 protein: CASSQVFGGNTEAFF. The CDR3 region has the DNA TGCGCCAGCAGCCAAGTATTCGGGGGGAACACTGAAGCTTTCTTT.

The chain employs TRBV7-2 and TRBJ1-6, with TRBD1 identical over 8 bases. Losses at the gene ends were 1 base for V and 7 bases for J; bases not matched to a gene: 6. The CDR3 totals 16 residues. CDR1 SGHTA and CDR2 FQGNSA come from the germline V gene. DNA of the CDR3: TGTGCCAGCAGCTTAGTACAGGGGGGCCGGAATTCACCCCTCCACTTT. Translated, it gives CASSLVQGGRNSPLHF.

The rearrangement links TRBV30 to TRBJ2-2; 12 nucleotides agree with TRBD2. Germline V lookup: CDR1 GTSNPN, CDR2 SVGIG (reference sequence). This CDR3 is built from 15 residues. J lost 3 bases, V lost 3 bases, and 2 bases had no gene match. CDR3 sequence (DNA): TGTGCCTGGAGCAGACTAGCGGGAGACACCGGGGAGCTGTTTTTT. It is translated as CAWSRLAGDTGELFF.

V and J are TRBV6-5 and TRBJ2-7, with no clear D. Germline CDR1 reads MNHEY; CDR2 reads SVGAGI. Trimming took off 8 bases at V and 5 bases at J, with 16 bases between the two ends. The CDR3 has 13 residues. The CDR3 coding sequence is TGTGCCAGCGAATCTTCGATTCGCGACGAGCAGTACTTC. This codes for CASESSIRDEQYF.

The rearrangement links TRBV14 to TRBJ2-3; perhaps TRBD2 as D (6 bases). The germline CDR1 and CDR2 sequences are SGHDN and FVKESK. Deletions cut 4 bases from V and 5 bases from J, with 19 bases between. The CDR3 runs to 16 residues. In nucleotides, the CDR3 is TGTGCCAGCAGCCCCAGGGACTTAAAGTACTTAGATACGCAGTATTTT. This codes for CASSPRDLKYLDTQYF.

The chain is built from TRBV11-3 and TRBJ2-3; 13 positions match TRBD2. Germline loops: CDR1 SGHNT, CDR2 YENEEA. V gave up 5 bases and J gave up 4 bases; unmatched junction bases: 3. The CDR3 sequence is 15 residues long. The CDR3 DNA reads TGTGCCAGCAGCGACGGACTAGCGGGAGCAGATACGCAGTATTTT. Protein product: CASSDGLAGADTQYF.